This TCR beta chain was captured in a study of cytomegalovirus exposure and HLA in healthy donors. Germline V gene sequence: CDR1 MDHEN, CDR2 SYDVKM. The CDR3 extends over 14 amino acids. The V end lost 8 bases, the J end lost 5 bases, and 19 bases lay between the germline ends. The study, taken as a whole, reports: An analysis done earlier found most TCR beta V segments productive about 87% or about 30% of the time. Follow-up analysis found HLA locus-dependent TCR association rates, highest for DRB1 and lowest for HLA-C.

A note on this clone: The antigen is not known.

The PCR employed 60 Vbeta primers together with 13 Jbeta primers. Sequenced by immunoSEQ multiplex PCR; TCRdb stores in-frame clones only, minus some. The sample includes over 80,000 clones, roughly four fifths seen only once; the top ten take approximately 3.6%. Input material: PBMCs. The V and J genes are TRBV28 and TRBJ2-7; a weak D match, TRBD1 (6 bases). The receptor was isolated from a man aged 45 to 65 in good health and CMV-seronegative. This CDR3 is CASRGTPPSHEQYF. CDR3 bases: TGTGCCAGCCGTGGGACACCTCCTTCCCACGAGCAGTACTTC.